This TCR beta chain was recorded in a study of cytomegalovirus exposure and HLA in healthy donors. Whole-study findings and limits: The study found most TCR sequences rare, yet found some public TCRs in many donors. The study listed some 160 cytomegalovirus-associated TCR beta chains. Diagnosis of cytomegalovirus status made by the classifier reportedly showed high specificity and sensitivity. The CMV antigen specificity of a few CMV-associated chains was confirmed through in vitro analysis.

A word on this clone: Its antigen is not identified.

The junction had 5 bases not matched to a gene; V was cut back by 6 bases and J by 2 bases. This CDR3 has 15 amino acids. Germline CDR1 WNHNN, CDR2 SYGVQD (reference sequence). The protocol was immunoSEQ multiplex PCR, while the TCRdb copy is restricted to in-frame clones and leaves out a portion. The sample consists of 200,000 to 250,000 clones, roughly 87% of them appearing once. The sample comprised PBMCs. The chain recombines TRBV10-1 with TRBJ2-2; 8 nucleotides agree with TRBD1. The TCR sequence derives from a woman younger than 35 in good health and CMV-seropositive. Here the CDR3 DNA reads TGCGCCAGCAGCGACAGGGGCCTTAACACCGGGGAGCTGTTTTTT. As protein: CASSDRGLNTGELFF.